Shown below are 15 T cell receptor beta chains from a single sample sequenced in a study of cytomegalovirus exposure and HLA in healthy donors. A multiplex PCR was run with 60 Vbeta primers and 13 Jbeta primers. TCRdb keeps only in-frame clones here, not all; method: immunoSEQ multiplex PCR. The repertoire includes under 110,000 clones, over 55% of them detected once, and about 2.5% sits in the top ten. Sequencing used PBMCs. The receptors originated from a female donor in good health and CMV-seronegative.

The rearrangement links TRBV6-5 to TRBJ2-7; 12 positions agree with TRBD2. J gave up 6 bases and V 2 bases, and 5 bases lay outside the gene matches. The CDR3 length is 15 residues. Per germline, CDR1 MNHEY and CDR2 SVGAGI. CDR3 sequence: CASSYALAGGCEQYF. The CDR3 DNA is TGTGCCAGCAGTTACGCCCTAGCGGGAGGGTGCGAGCAGTACTTC.

This rearrangement joins TRBV29-1 to TRBJ2-5, with 7 bases lining up with TRBD1. The CDR3 spans 12 residues. The junction had 4 bases not matched to a gene; V was cut back by 7 bases and J by 2 bases. Germline V gene lookup returns CDR1 SQVTM and CDR2 ANQGSEA. The CDR3 nucleotides are TGCAGCGCTGACAGGGAACAAGAGACCCAGTACTTC. The encoded protein is CSADREQETQYF.

The gene calls are TRBV7-2 and TRBJ1-4; 9 bases are shared with TRBD1. This CDR3 has 14 amino acids. The germline CDR1 and CDR2 sequences are SGHTA and FQGNSA. J lost 8 bases, V lost 3 bases, and 4 bases had no gene match. The CDR3 spells CASSLRTGVEKLFF. Written as DNA, the CDR3 is TGTGCCAGCAGCTTGAGGACAGGGGTCGAAAAACTGTTTTTT.

This chain links TRBV30 with TRBJ1-4; D is uncertain. In germline, CDR1 is GTSNPN, CDR2 SVGIG (reference sequence). The CDR3 extends over 12 amino acids. V shed 0 bases and J shed 5 bases, with 4 bases lying between them. The CDR3 DNA reads as TGTGCCTGGAGTGTAAGCAATGAAAAACTGTTTTTT. Translated: CAWSVSNEKLFF. Full variable domain (remainder filled in from reference TRBV30 and TRBJ1-4): SQTIHQWPATLVQPVGSPLSLECTVEGTSNPNLYWYRQAAGRGLQLLFYSVGIGQISSEVPQNLSASRPQDRQFILSSKKLLLSDSGFYLCAWSVSNEKLFFGSGTQLSVL.

This chain uses TRBV5-1 with TRBJ2-7; 7 bases agree with TRBD2. The germline V gene encodes CDR1 SGHRS and CDR2 YFSETQ. V lost 0 bases to trimming and J lost 0 bases; unmatched junction nucleotides: 0. This CDR3 has 14 amino acids. The CDR3 DNA reads as TGCGCCAGCAGCTTGGGCGGGAGCTCCTACGAGCAGTACTTC. This codes for CASSLGGSSYEQYF.

The chain uses TRBV29-1 and TRBJ1-1; TRBD1 matches at 8 bases. V gave up 4 bases and J gave up 4 bases; unmatched junction bases: 11. From germline, CDR1 is SQVTM and CDR2 ANQGSEA. There are 15 residues in the CDR3. The CDR3 DNA reads as TGCAGCGTTGGAGCCGGGACAGGATCGATCACTGAAGCTTTCTTT. Its protein product is CSVGAGTGSITEAFF.

This clone appeared a few times. The chain's CDR3 is CAIRPGTSGRAGEQYF. CDR3 in DNA: TGTGCCATCAGACCCGGGACTAGCGGGAGGGCCGGGGAGCAGTACTTC. This chain uses TRBV10-3 with TRBJ2-7, with 16 bases fitting TRBD2. The CDR3 loop spans 16 amino acids. CDR1 is ENHRY, CDR2 SYGVKD, per germline. The V gene end was trimmed by 6 bases and the J gene end by 7 bases; junction bases not matched to a gene: 9.

The chain links TRBV7-8 to TRBJ2-7, with 8 bases fitting TRBD1. Germline CDR1 and CDR2: SGHVS and FQNEAQ. CDR3 size: 14 residues. V lost 1 base, J lost 6 bases, and 5 bases stayed unmatched. The CDR3 region is CASSLGSGGAEQYF. The DNA for the CDR3 is TGTGCCAGCAGCTTAGGATCAGGGGGCGCCGAGCAGTACTTC. Supplemented by reference TRBV7-8 and TRBJ2-7, the full variable domain reads GAGVSQSPRYKVAKRGQDVALRCDPISGHVSLFWYQQALGQGPEFLTYFQNEAQLDKSGLPSDRFFAERPEGSVSTLKIQRTQQEDSAVYLCASSLGSGGAEQYFGPGTRLTVT.

The rearrangement links TRBV30 to TRBJ2-6, with D hard to call. Germline V gene data show CDR1 as GTSNPN and CDR2 as SVGIG (reference sequence). V lost 4 bases and J lost 4, with 11 bases in between. The CDR3 loop spans 14 amino acids. CDR3 in amino acids: CAWNTGGGANVLTF. The CDR3 nucleotides are TGTGCCTGGAATACGGGTGGAGGGGCCAACGTCCTGACTTTC. The full variable domain, completed using reference TRBV30 and TRBJ2-6, is SQTIHQWPATLVQPVGSPLSLECTVEGTSNPNLYWYRQAAGRGLQLLFYSVGIGQISSEVPQNLSASRPQDRQFILSSKKLLLSDSGFYLCAWNTGGGANVLTFGAGSRLTVL.

This rearrangement joins TRBV2 to TRBJ2-7, with 8 positions matching TRBD1. The V gene's germline CDR1 is SNHLY and CDR2 FYNNEI. The CDR3 covers 13 residues. Losses at the gene ends were 7 bases for V and 7 bases for J; bases not matched to a gene: 9. CDR3 in DNA: TGTGCCAGCAAAAGGACTCGACAGGGGGAGCAGTACTTC. This encodes CASKRTRQGEQYF.

This rearrangement joins TRBV6-1 to TRBJ2-1; the D gene is possibly TRBD1 (5 bases). V lost 4 bases and J lost 0, with 7 bases in between. The germline CDR1 and CDR2 sequences are MNHNS and SASEGT. The CDR3 extends over 14 amino acids. The CDR3 is CASSAQGSYNEQFF. The CDR3 region has the DNA TGTGCCAGCAGTGCCCAGGGCTCCTACAATGAGCAGTTCTTC.

A single count supports this clone. CDR3 in DNA: TGTGCCAGCAGTGAATTTCGGAGGGCGACCTACAATGAGCAGTTCTTC. Translation gives CASSEFRRATYNEQFF. The chain couples TRBV2 to TRBJ2-1, with D maybe TRBD2 (6 bases). The CDR3 totals 16 residues. Germline assignment: CDR1 SNHLY and CDR2 FYNNEI. The V gene lost 2 bases and the J gene lost 2 bases, with 13 bases spanning the gap. The whole variable domain, filled in from reference TRBV2 and TRBJ2-1, reads EPEVTQTPSHQVTQMGQEVILRCVPISNHLYFYWYRQILGQKVEFLVSFYNNEISEKSEIFDDQFSVERPDGSNFTLKIRSTKLEDSAMYFCASSEFRRATYNEQFFGPGTRLTVL.

J is TRBJ2-7 and V is TRBV7-9; possibly TRBD2 for D (6 bases). Looked up from germline, CDR1 is SEHNR and CDR2 is FQNEAQ (reference sequence). Trimming stripped 2 bases from V and 5 bases from J, with 7 bases between. CDR3 length: 12 amino acids. The CDR3 DNA sequence: TGTGCCAGCAGCTTAAGGGAGGACGAGCAGTACTTC. Translating gives CASSLREDEQYF.

This chain links TRBV6-6 with TRBJ1-5, with D possibly being TRBD1 (5 bases). The length of the CDR3 is 13 residues. Trimming took off 6 bases at V and 4 bases at J, with 10 bases between the two ends. In germline, CDR1 is MNHNY, CDR2 SVGAGI (reference sequence). The CDR3, as DNA: TGTGCCAGCAGAAGACAGCTGAATCAGCCCCAGCATTTT. Translating gives CASRRQLNQPQHF.

This clone was detected once. The genes are TRBV10-3 and TRBJ1-4, with a weak D call TRBD1 (5 bases). Trimming removed 7 bases at V and 8 bases at J, with 17 bases between. The CDR3 length is 14 residues. Per the germline V gene, CDR1 is ENHRY and CDR2 is SYGVKD. The CDR3 loop is CAIKAGTTGEKLFF. Here the CDR3 DNA reads TGTGCCATCAAGGCTGGCACAACAGGCGAAAAACTGTTTTTT.